These T cell receptor beta chains were read from a single sample in a study of regulatory T cells in long-lasting Graves disease. One entry per CDR3 protein, called by TCRdb with MiXCR from the multiplex PCR reads. Here the sample spans some 450,000 distinct CDR3 sequences, 23% being singletons. The sequences come from peripheral blood mononuclear cells (PBMCs), collected when the disease was refractory, from a patient treated with antithyroid drugs. The receptor set was obtained from a female donor with Graves disease. CDR3s include the opening cysteine and the closing phenylalanine or tryptophan. Fields, in order: V gene, CDR3 length, J gene, D gene, clone size, CDR3 protein, CDR3 DNA. The D gene is left open where the match is weak. Only part of the rows carry a size: once, few, many, or a class if the clone is expanded.

TRBV4-1	15	TRBJ2-7	TRBD1	.	CASSRDRVIVYEQYF	TGCGCCAGCAGCCGTGACAGGGTCATAGTCTACGAGCAGTACTTC
TRBV11-2	16	TRBJ1-2	TRBD1	few	CASSQGQGAINYGYTF	TGTGCCAGCAGTCAAGGACAGGGGGCGATCAACTATGGCTACACCTTC
TRBV5-1	16	TRBJ1-1	.	few	CASSLGPESLNTEAFF	TGCGCCAGCAGCTTGGGGCCGGAGTCACTTAACACTGAAGCTTTCTTT
TRBV2	16	TRBJ2-5	TRBD2	few	CASRRGLAGEGETQYF	TGTGCCAGCAGGAGGGGCCTAGCGGGAGAGGGTGAGACCCAGTACTTC
TRBV27	14	TRBJ1-5	.	many	CASSPDWFGQPQHF	TGTGCCAGCAGCCCGGACTGGTTCGGTCAGCCCCAGCATTTT
TRBV20-1	12	TRBJ1-1	TRBD1	few	CSASTDRSEAFF	TGCAGTGCTAGCACGGACAGGAGTGAAGCTTTCTTT
TRBV12-3/TRBV12-4	12	TRBJ1-1	TRBD1	many	CASSLRDRVAFF	TGTGCCAGCAGTTTACGGGACAGGGTCGCTTTCTTT
TRBV10-3	18	TRBJ1-6	TRBD1	few	CAISESSRTGARNSPLHF	TGTGCCATCAGTGAGTCCTCGCGGACAGGGGCAAGGAATTCACCCCTCCACTTT
TRBV12-3/TRBV12-4	16	TRBJ2-7	.	.	CASSFMSSRLGREQYF	TGTGCCAGCAGTTTTATGTCCAGCCGCCTGGGAAGGGAGCAGTACTTC
TRBV7-3	13	TRBJ2-7	.	many	CASSLDSNYEQYF	TGTGCCAGCAGCTTAGACAGCAACTACGAGCAGTACTTC
TRBV10-3	13	TRBJ1-5	.	.	CAISELENQPQHF	TGTGCCATCAGTGAACTCGAAAATCAGCCCCAGCATTTT
TRBV20-1	13	TRBJ2-7	TRBD2	few	CSAISGRAYEQYF	TGCAGTGCCATCAGCGGGAGGGCATACGAGCAGTACTTC
TRBV7-9	15	TRBJ2-7	TRBD1	few	CASSDTGQGVGEQYF	TGTGCCAGCAGCGATACCGGACAGGGGGTAGGCGAGCAGTACTTC
TRBV6-6	14	TRBJ1-4	.	.	CASSYSAVNEKLFF	TGTGCCAGCAGTTACTCGGCGGTTAATGAAAAACTGTTTTTT
TRBV27	14	TRBJ1-2	.	.	CASSRAYSNYGYTF	TGTGCCAGCAGTCGGGCCTATTCTAACTATGGCTACACCTTC
TRBV28	12	TRBJ2-7	.	.	CASSRLTGEQYF	TGTGCCAGCAGTAGACTAACGGGGGAGCAGTACTTC
TRBV19	16	TRBJ2-3	TRBD2	.	CASSSTGTSGRDTQYF	TGTGCCAGTAGCTCAACCGGGACTAGCGGGAGAGATACGCAGTATTTT
TRBV25-1	14	TRBJ1-6	.	few	CASSAQGPNSPLHF	TGTGCCAGCAGTGCCCAGGGACCAAATTCACCCCTCCACTTT
TRBV7-6	13	TRBJ2-7	.	few	CASSLESVLEQYF	TGTGCCAGCAGCTTAGAATCCGTTTTGGAGCAGTACTTC
TRBV5-8	14	TRBJ2-7	TRBD2	many	CASSFRTRGHEQYF	TGTGCCAGCAGCTTCCGGACTAGAGGCCACGAGCAGTACTTC
TRBV15	12	TRBJ1-5	.	many	CATSRDNQPQHF	TGTGCCACCAGCAGAGATAATCAGCCCCAGCATTTT
TRBV5-1	14	TRBJ1-6	.	.	CASRAGMGDSPLHF	TGCGCCAGCAGGGCAGGAATGGGGGATTCACCCCTCCACTTT
TRBV29-1	11	TRBJ1-2	.	.	CSVEVRQIYTF	TGCAGCGTTGAAGTTCGACAGATCTACACCTTC
TRBV5-1	15	TRBJ1-6	.	many	CASSFEGNEGSPLHF	TGCGCCAGCAGCTTCGAGGGGAACGAAGGTTCACCCCTCCACTTT
TRBV11-2	14	TRBJ1-1	.	few	CASSYGGGHTEAFF	TGTGCCAGCAGTTACGGAGGGGGGCACACTGAAGCTTTCTTT
TRBV2	13	TRBJ2-7	TRBD2	many	CATRRETPYEQYF	TGTGCCACCCGGCGGGAGACCCCCTACGAGCAGTACTTC
TRBV2	15	TRBJ2-2	.	many	CASSEVRLTSWELFF	TGTGCCAGCAGTGAAGTTAGACTAACTAGCTGGGAGCTGTTTTTT
TRBV2	12	TRBJ2-7	TRBD2	many	CASRLADYEQYF	TGTGCCAGCAGGCTAGCGGACTACGAGCAGTACTTC
TRBV13	15	TRBJ1-1	TRBD1	.	CASSLTGTEPAEAFF	TGTGCCAGCAGCCTAACCGGGACAGAGCCCGCTGAAGCTTTCTTT